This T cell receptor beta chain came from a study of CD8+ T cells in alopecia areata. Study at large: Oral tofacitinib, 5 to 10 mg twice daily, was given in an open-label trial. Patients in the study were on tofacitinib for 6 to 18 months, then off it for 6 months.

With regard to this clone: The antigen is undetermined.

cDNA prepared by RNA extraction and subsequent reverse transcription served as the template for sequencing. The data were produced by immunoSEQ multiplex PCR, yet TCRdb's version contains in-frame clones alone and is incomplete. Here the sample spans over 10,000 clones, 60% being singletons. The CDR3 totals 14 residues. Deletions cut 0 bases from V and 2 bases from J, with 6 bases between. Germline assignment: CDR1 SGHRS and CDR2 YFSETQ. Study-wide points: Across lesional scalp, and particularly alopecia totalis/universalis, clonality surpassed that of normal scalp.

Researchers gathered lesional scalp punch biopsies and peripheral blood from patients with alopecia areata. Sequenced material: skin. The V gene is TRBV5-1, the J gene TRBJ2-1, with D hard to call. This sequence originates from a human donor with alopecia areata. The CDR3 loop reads CASSLDSPYNEQFF. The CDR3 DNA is TGCGCCAGCAGCTTGGACTCCCCCTACAATGAGCAGTTCTTC.